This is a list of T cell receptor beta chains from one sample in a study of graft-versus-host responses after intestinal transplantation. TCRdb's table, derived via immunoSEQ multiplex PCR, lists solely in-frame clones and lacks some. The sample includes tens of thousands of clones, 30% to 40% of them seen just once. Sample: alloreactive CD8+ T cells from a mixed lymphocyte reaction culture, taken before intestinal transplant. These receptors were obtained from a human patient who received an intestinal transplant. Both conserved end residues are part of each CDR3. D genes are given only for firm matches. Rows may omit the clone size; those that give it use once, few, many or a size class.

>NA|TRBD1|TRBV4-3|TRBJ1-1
TGCGCCAGCAGCCAAGTTCTAAGGACAGGGGGCGGGCAAGCTTTCTTT
CASSQVLRTGGGQAFF
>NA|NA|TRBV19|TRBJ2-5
TGTGCCAGTAGTATGTACCTTGGGGAGACCCAGTACTTC
CASSMYLGETQYF
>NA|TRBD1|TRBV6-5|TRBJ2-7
TGTGCCAGCAGTTACCGGGACAGGGCTTTCGAGCAGTACTTC
CASSYRDRAFEQYF
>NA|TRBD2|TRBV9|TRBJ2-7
TGTGCCAGCAGCCCTAGGACTAGCGGGAACGAGCAGTACTTC
CASSPRTSGNEQYF
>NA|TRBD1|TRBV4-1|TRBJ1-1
TGCGCCAGCAGCCAAGTGCAAGGGGGACAGGGTCTTCTAGCTTTCTTT
CASSQVQGGQGLLAFF
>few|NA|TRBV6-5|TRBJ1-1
TGTGCCAGCAGGCCCCTTGGAACTGAAGCTTTCTTT
CASRPLGTEAFF
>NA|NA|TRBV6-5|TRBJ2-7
TGTGCCAGCAGCTTACTGGTTGGGTACGAGCAGTACTTC
CASSLLVGYEQYF
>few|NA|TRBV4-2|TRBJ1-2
TGTGCCAGCAGCCAGGTCGAAACCACGGCCTATGGCTACACCTTC
CASSQVETTAYGYTF
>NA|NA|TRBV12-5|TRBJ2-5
TGTGCTAGTGGTTTGTCCCCCCTACCCCAACTCGAGACCCAGTACTTC
CASGLSPLPQLETQYF
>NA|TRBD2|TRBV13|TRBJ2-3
TGTGCCAGCAGCCGGGCACTAGCGGATAGCACAGATACGCAGTATTTT
CASSRALADSTDTQYF
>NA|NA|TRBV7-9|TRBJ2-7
TGTGCCAGCAGCTTAAGTGGCGGCACGGACGAGCAGTACTTC
CASSLSGGTDEQYF
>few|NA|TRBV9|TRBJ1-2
TGTGCCAGCAGCGTTGAGGACGACTATGGCTACACCTTC
CASSVEDDYGYTF
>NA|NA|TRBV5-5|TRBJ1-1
TGTGCCAGCAGCTTGGGGGGGGGAGCCAGGGGCACTGAAGCTTTCTTT
CASSLGGGARGTEAFF
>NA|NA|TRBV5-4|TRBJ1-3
TGTGCCAGCAGCTTGGCGGGAATTTCCTCTGGAAACACCATATATTTT
CASSLAGISSGNTIYF
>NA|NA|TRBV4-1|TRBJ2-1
TGCGCCAGCAGCCTTCGGCCTTTCCGTGGCAATGAGCAGTTCTTC
CASSLRPFRGNEQFF
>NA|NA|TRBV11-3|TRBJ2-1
TGTGCCAGCAGCTTAGATATTGGGGATGAGCAGTTCTTC
CASSLDIGDEQFF
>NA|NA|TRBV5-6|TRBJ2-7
TGTGCCAGCAGCTTGGGGGGCGATTTGGGCACGGTCTACGAGCAGTACTTC
CASSLGGDLGTVYEQYF
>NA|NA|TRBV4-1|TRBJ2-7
TGCGCCAGCAGCCAAGACGACTCCGGGTCCTACGAGCAGTACTTC
CASSQDDSGSYEQYF
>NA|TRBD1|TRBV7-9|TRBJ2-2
TGTGCCAGCAGCTTATCAGGGGGCGGGGAGCTGTTTTTT
CASSLSGGGELFF
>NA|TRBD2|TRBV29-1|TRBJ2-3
TGCAGCGCCCTAGCGGGGGGAATAGATACGCAGTATTTT
CSALAGGIDTQYF
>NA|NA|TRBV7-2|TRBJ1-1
TGTGCCAGCAGGTCCTCTGGGACCTTGACTGAAGCTTTCTTT
CASRSSGTLTEAFF
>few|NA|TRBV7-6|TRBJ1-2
TGTGCCAGCAGCCCAGGAGCAGGGGTTAACTATGGCTACACCTTC
CASSPGAGVNYGYTF